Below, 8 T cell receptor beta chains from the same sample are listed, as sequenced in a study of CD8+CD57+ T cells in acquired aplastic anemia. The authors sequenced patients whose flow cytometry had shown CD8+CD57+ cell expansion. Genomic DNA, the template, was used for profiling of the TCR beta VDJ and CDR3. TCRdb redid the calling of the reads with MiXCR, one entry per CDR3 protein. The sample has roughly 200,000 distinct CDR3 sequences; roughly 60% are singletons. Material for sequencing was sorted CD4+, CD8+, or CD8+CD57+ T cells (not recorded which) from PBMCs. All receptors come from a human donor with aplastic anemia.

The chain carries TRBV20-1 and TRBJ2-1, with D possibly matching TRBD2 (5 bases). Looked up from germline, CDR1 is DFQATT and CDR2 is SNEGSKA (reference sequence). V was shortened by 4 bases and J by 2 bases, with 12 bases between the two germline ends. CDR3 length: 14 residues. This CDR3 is CSATLDSTYNEQFF. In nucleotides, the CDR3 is TGCAGTGCTACCTTGGACTCAACCTACAATGAGCAGTTCTTC.

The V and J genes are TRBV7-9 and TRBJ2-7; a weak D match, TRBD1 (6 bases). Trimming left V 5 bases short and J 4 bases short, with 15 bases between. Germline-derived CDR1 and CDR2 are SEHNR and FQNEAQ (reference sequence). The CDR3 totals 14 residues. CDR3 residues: CASSMMGAAYEQYF. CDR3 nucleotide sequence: TGTGCCAGCAGCATGATGGGGGCCGCATACGAGCAGTACTTC.

In DNA, the CDR3 is TGCAGTGCTAGAGAATTGGCGGGAGGGGGCGAGCAGTACTTC. This gives the protein CSARELAGGGEQYF. The chain couples TRBV20-1 to TRBJ2-7, with TRBD2 identical over 9 bases. CDR1 is DFQATT, CDR2 SNEGSKA, per germline (reference sequence). The CDR3 spans 14 residues. The V gene end was trimmed by 0 bases and the J gene end by 6 bases; junction bases not matched to a gene: 6.

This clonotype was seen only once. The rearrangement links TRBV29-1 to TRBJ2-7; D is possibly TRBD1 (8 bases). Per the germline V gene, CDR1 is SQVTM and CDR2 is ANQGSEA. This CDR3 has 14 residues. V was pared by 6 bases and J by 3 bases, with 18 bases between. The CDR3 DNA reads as TGCAGCGTCCGCGACAGGGGAGGGCTCTACGAGCAGTACTTC. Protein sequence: CSVRDRGGLYEQYF.

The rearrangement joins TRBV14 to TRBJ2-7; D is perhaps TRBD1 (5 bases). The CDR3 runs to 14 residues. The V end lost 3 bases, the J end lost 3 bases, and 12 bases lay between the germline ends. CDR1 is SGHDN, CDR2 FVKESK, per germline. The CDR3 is CASSQGWTLYEQYF. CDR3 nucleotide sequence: TGTGCCAGCAGCCAGGGGTGGACACTCTACGAGCAGTACTTC.

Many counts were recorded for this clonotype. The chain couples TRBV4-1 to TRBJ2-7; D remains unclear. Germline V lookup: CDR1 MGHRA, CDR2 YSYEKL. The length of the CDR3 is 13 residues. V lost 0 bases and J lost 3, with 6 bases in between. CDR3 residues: CASSQERFYEQYF. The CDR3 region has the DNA TGCGCCAGCAGCCAAGAAAGGTTCTACGAGCAGTACTTC.

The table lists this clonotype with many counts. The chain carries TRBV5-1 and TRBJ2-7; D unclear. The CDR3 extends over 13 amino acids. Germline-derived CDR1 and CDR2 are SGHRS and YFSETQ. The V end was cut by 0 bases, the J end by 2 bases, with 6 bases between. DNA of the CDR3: TGCGCCAGCAGCTTGGGGGGTACCTACGAGCAGTACTTC. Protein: CASSLGGTYEQYF. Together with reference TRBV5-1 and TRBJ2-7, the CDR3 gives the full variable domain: KAGVTQTPRYLIKTRGQQVTLSCSPISGHRSVSWYQQTPGQGLQFLFEYFSETQRNKGNFPGRFSGRQFSNSRSEMNVSTLELGDSALYLCASSLGGTYEQYFGPGTRLTVT.

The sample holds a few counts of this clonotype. This CDR3 reads CASSTQGGSNQPQHF. The CDR3 bases are TGTGCCAGCAGTACCCAGGGGGGGAGCAATCAGCCCCAGCATTTT. The chain has TRBV2 and TRBJ1-5; 7 nucleotides align to TRBD1. The germline V gene encodes CDR1 SNHLY and CDR2 FYNNEI. The CDR3 contains 15 residues. Trimming took 5 bases from V and 1 from J; bases not matched to a gene: 5.